This entry features one TCR beta chain sequence. This clonotype has a count of ten or more. Its antigen is unknown. The record has no base qualities; no much larger clone is one base away. The sample comes from a study of neurological immune-mediated disorders (dated by TCRdb to about 2019). General notes on the study: The study compared peripheral blood TCR-beta repertoires of HTLV-I-associated myelopathy (HAM/TSP) patients, multiple sclerosis patients and healthy controls using UMI-based sequencing. The approximately 110 TCR-beta libraries included longitudinal samples, technical triplicates and paired sorted CD4+ and CD8+ T-cell subsets alongside PBMC samples. Each longitudinal HAM/TSP and healthy donor was sampled at 3 time-points spaced at about 3-40 month intervals. The cohort included about 70 subjects: about 15 with HAM/TSP, approximately 35 with multiple sclerosis, and 20 or so healthy controls.

cDNA was synthesized by template-switch 5'RACE using a primer carrying a 10-nucleotide random unique molecular identifier by which each TCR transcript was tagged. Each sequencing run produced over 160 million TCR-beta sequences covering 15-18 subjects. The RNeasy kit was used for extraction of total RNA. The KAPA Real-time Library Amplification kit was used to amplify TCR-beta VDJ regions with primers for the TCR constant region and the 5'RACE anchor. Sample indexes and Illumina adaptors were added in a first PCR, after which library yield was increased in a second PCR. After purification with Ampure beads, the TCR product of roughly 650 bp was size-selected on a 2% E-gel SizeSelection system. Library quality was checked on a Bioanalyzer, concentration was measured with Qubit, and libraries were quantified with the Kapa Library Quantification kit before pooling. An Illumina HiSeq 2500 was used to sequence the libraries paired-end at 2 x 150 bp. To increase sequence diversity, about 23-32% phiX was spiked into each library pool. The authors' analysis ran thus. Quality-filtered reads were processed with the UMI-based MiGEC pipeline, which removed over 80% of raw TCR sequences during error correction. VDJ genes were aligned to IMGT germline references, and clonotypes were defined by unique CDR3 amino acid sequence plus V-J genes. Clonal expansion, Shannon diversity, and CDR3 relatedness (CalcPairwiseDistances, ClusterSamples) were evaluated with VDJtools, and phylogenetic trees were built with CLCbio workbench. Using coefficient-of-variation modelling across technical triplicates, the study counted a clone as expanded if it had at least 8 unique UMIs. TCRdb reworked the public reads: Q25 trimming with fastp, MiXCR clone assembly, productive beta chains retained. Rows merge per CDR3 protein into single entries with the most common DNA and genes. For this entry, the V and J calls and clone size follow TCRdb and not the study's own pipeline. For this sample there are tens of thousands of distinct CDR3 sequences; roughly a tenth appear just once. The top ten clones comprise 6% to 8.5% of the sample.

Per the publication, the time point label means: longitudinal time-point 1 (baseline). Unsorted PBMC libraries were generated from 2 million PBMCs stored in RNAlater at -80 °C until RNA extraction. PBMCs were separated from peripheral blood using Ficoll-Hypaque density gradient centrifugation and then cryopreserved in liquid nitrogen. V loses 5 bases, J loses 0 bases, and the germline ends lie 14 bases apart. From the germline V gene, CDR1 is SGHRS and CDR2 is YFSETQ. From the cysteine through the phenylalanine, the CDR3 covers 16 amino acids. The read is trimmed to its CDR3 DNA, 48 bases read in frame from base 1. Points the paper makes about the study in general: No identical CDR3 amino acid sequences were shared among expanded clones across subjects, suggesting private TCR-beta repertoires in all groups. TCR clonal expansion was highest in HAM/TSP patients and lowest in MS patients, with MS patients falling below even healthy controls.

This TCR derives from a male donor with HTLV-1-associated myelopathy (HAM/TSP). Specimen: PBMCs. The chain is made from TRBV5-1 and TRBJ1-4; the D gene is not confidently resolved. The nucleotide sequence is TGCGCCAGCAGTCCCCTGGACGGCGCAACTAATGAAAAACTGTTTTTT. Its product reads: CASSPLDGATNEKLFF.